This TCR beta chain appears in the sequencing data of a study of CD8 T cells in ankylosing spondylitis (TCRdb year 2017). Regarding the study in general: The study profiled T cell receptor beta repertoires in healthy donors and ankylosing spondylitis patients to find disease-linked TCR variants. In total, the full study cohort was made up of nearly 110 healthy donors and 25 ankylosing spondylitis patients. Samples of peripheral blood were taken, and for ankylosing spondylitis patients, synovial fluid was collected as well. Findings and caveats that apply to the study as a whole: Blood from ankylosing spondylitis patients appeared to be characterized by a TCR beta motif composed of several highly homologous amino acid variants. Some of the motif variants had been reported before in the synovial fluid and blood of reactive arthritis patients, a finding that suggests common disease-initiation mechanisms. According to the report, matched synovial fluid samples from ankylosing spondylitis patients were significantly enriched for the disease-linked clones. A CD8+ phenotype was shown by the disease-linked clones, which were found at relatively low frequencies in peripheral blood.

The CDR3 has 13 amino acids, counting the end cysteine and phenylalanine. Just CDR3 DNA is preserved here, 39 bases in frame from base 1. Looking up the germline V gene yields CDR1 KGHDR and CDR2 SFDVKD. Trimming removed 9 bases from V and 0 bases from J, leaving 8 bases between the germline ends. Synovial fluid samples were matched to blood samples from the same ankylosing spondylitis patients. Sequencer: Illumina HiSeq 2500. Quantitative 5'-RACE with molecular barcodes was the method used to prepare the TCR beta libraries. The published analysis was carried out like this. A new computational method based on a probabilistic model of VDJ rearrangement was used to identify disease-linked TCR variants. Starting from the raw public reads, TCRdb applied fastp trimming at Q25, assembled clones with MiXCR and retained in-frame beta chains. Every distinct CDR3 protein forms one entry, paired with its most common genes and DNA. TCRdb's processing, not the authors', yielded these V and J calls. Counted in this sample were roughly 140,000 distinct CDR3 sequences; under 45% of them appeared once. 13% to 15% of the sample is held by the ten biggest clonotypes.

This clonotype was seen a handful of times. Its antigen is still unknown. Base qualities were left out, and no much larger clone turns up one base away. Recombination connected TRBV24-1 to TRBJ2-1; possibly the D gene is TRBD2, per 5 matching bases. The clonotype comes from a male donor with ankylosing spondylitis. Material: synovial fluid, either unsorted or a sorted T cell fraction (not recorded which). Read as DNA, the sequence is TGTGCCACCGGTCGGGGCTCCTACAATGAGCAGTTCTTC. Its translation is CATGRGSYNEQFF.